The rows below give T cell receptor beta chains drawn from one sample of a study of shared clonotypes between healthy human individuals. Data came from immunoSEQ multiplex PCR; TCRdb stores just in-frame clones and leaves some out. The sample lists roughly 1,500,000 clones; approximately 98% were seen once. Sequenced input: naive CD4+ T cells sorted from blood. The receptors were gathered from a man between 25 and 39 years old in good health. Both conserved end residues are part of each CDR3. The D gene is left open where the match is weak. Rows may omit the clone size; those that give it use once, few, many or a size class.

clone_size: .; j_call: TRBJ1-1; d_call: TRBD1; v_call: TRBV12-5; cdr3_nt: TGTGCTAGTGGTTTGGTAAGAGGGACAGGGACACTCTACACTGAAGCTTTCTTT; cdr3_aa: CASGLVRGTGTLYTEAFF
clone_size: .; j_call: TRBJ2-2; d_call: TRBD2; v_call: TRBV19; cdr3_nt: TGTGCCAGTAGTTACTCGACTAGCGGGAGGGCTTGGTACACCGGGGAGCTGTTTTTT; cdr3_aa: CASSYSTSGRAWYTGELFF
clone_size: .; j_call: TRBJ1-5; d_call: TRBD1; v_call: TRBV6-1; cdr3_nt: TGTGCCAGCAGTGGACAGGGGGCTCTCGAGCCCCAGCATTTT; cdr3_aa: CASSGQGALEPQHF
clone_size: .; j_call: TRBJ1-2; d_call: .; v_call: TRBV5-4; cdr3_nt: TGTGCCAGCACCCTTGGTGGCCCGTTCAACTATGGCTACACCTTC; cdr3_aa: CASTLGGPFNYGYTF
clone_size: .; j_call: TRBJ2-1; d_call: .; v_call: TRBV5-5; cdr3_nt: TGTGCCAGCAGCTTTCAAGCGACTCTTTACAATGAGCAGTTCTTC; cdr3_aa: CASSFQATLYNEQFF
clone_size: .; j_call: TRBJ1-1; d_call: .; v_call: TRBV9; cdr3_nt: TGTGCCAGCAGCGTATCACAGGGTATTATGACTGAAGCTTTCTTT; cdr3_aa: CASSVSQGIMTEAFF
clone_size: .; j_call: TRBJ2-7; d_call: .; v_call: TRBV25-1; cdr3_nt: TGTGCCAGCAGTGAGCAGGGAGCGGGTCGCGAGCAGTACTTC; cdr3_aa: CASSEQGAGREQYF
clone_size: .; j_call: TRBJ2-1; d_call: .; v_call: TRBV9; cdr3_nt: TGTGCCAGCAGCTTACTAGTGGATAGGGGTGAGCAGTTCTTC; cdr3_aa: CASSLLVDRGEQFF
clone_size: .; j_call: TRBJ2-1; d_call: TRBD2; v_call: TRBV27; cdr3_nt: TGTGCCAGCAGTTTTAGCGGGAGGGCCGTAAATGAGCAGTTCTTC; cdr3_aa: CASSFSGRAVNEQFF
clone_size: .; j_call: TRBJ2-7; d_call: .; v_call: TRBV2; cdr3_nt: TGTGCCAGCGCCTCGGGAATGGTTTACGAGCAGTACTTC; cdr3_aa: CASASGMVYEQYF
clone_size: .; j_call: TRBJ2-1; d_call: TRBD2; v_call: TRBV18; cdr3_nt: TGTGCCAGCTCAAGGGCGGGAGCCCAATCCTACAATGAGCAGTTCTTC; cdr3_aa: CASSRAGAQSYNEQFF
clone_size: once; j_call: TRBJ1-1; d_call: .; v_call: TRBV27; cdr3_nt: TGTGCCAGCAGTTTAATTCAGTGGAGTGAAGCTTTCTTT; cdr3_aa: CASSLIQWSEAFF
clone_size: .; j_call: TRBJ2-1; d_call: .; v_call: TRBV7-3; cdr3_nt: TGTGCCAGCAGCGCGGGACCCAGCTCCTACAATGAGCAGTTCTTC; cdr3_aa: CASSAGPSSYNEQFF
clone_size: .; j_call: TRBJ2-5; d_call: TRBD1; v_call: TRBV30; cdr3_nt: TGTGCCTGTTCCCCGGGACAGACTCAAGAGACCCAGTACTTC; cdr3_aa: CACSPGQTQETQYF
clone_size: .; j_call: TRBJ2-3; d_call: TRBD2; v_call: TRBV15; cdr3_nt: TGTGCCACCAGCCGCGGGGCTAGCGGGAGTAAGTTTGGCACAGATACGCAGTATTTT; cdr3_aa: CATSRGASGSKFGTDTQYF
clone_size: .; j_call: TRBJ2-1; d_call: .; v_call: TRBV5-1; cdr3_nt: TGCGCCAGCAGCTTGCTTGACAATGAGCAGTTCTTC; cdr3_aa: CASSLLDNEQFF
clone_size: .; j_call: TRBJ2-1; d_call: TRBD2; v_call: TRBV28; cdr3_nt: TGTGCCAGCCGAGCCCAACTGGGGGGGAGCTCCTACAATGAGCAGTTCTTC; cdr3_aa: CASRAQLGGSSYNEQFF
clone_size: .; j_call: TRBJ2-3; d_call: .; v_call: TRBV15; cdr3_nt: TGTGCCACCAGCAGAGATAAGGATAGCCCTCCCACAGATACGCAGTATTTT; cdr3_aa: CATSRDKDSPPTDTQYF
clone_size: .; j_call: TRBJ2-7; d_call: TRBD2; v_call: TRBV7-9; cdr3_nt: TGTGCCAGCAGCCGGGGGGACTATCAACGCGAGCAGTACTTC; cdr3_aa: CASSRGDYQREQYF
clone_size: .; j_call: TRBJ2-1; d_call: .; v_call: TRBV29-1; cdr3_nt: TGCAGCGTTGAAGGAGGATACAATGAGCAGTTCTTC; cdr3_aa: CSVEGGYNEQFF
clone_size: .; j_call: TRBJ1-5; d_call: .; v_call: TRBV28; cdr3_nt: TGTGCCAGCAGTTCTCCCACTGGAATAAGGAATCAGCCCCAGCATTTT; cdr3_aa: CASSSPTGIRNQPQHF
clone_size: .; j_call: TRBJ2-7; d_call: TRBD2; v_call: TRBV4-1; cdr3_nt: TGCGCCAGCAGCCAAGCGGCGAGCGGGAGGGCCTGGGAGCAGTACTTC; cdr3_aa: CASSQAASGRAWEQYF
clone_size: .; j_call: TRBJ1-1; d_call: TRBD1; v_call: TRBV19; cdr3_nt: TGTGCCAGTAGTACAGACCGGGGGACAGAAAACACTGAAGCTTTCTTT; cdr3_aa: CASSTDRGTENTEAFF
clone_size: .; j_call: TRBJ2-6; d_call: TRBD1; v_call: TRBV6-5; cdr3_nt: TGTGCCAGCTGGGACAGGGCCGGGGCCAACGTCCTGACTTTC; cdr3_aa: CASWDRAGANVLTF
clone_size: .; j_call: TRBJ1-4; d_call: .; v_call: TRBV5-5; cdr3_nt: TGTGCCAGCAGCTTCGGGCCCGGAGGGCTGTTTTTT; cdr3_aa: CASSFGPGGLFF
clone_size: .; j_call: TRBJ2-2; d_call: TRBD1; v_call: TRBV18; cdr3_nt: TGTGCCAGCTCACCCCCCGGACAGGGGTACACCGGGGAGCTGTTTTTT; cdr3_aa: CASSPPGQGYTGELFF
clone_size: .; j_call: TRBJ2-7; d_call: TRBD1; v_call: TRBV27; cdr3_nt: TGTGCCAGCAGTTTCGACACCCGGACAGGGAAGGCCTACGAGCAGTACTTC; cdr3_aa: CASSFDTRTGKAYEQYF
clone_size: .; j_call: TRBJ1-1; d_call: TRBD1; v_call: TRBV25-1; cdr3_nt: TGTGCCAGTCGGGGGGGGCCGACAGGGTCCCACACCTTCACTGAAGCTTTCTTT; cdr3_aa: CASRGGPTGSHTFTEAFF
clone_size: .; j_call: TRBJ2-1; d_call: .; v_call: TRBV19; cdr3_nt: TGTGCCAGTAGTATAGGCAGGATCACAAATGAGCAGTTCTTC; cdr3_aa: CASSIGRITNEQFF
clone_size: .; j_call: TRBJ2-5; d_call: TRBD1; v_call: TRBV11-3; cdr3_nt: TGTGCCAGCAGCGGAGGACAGGGGGCGGAGACCCAGTACTTC; cdr3_aa: CASSGGQGAETQYF
clone_size: .; j_call: TRBJ2-1; d_call: .; v_call: TRBV6-5; cdr3_nt: TGTGCCAGCAGTTATGCGCAGAACAATGAGCAGTTCTTC; cdr3_aa: CASSYAQNNEQFF
clone_size: .; j_call: TRBJ1-3; d_call: .; v_call: TRBV18; cdr3_nt: TGTGCCAGCTCAGAGGGTCGAGGAAACACCATATATTTT; cdr3_aa: CASSEGRGNTIYF
clone_size: .; j_call: TRBJ1-5; d_call: .; v_call: TRBV7-8; cdr3_nt: TGTGCCAGCAGCCCGAGGACCGGCGGGACCCAGCATTTT; cdr3_aa: CASSPRTGGTQHF
clone_size: .; j_call: TRBJ2-6; d_call: TRBD1; v_call: TRBV18; cdr3_nt: TGTGCCAGCTCCCCAAACTCAGGGACAGGGTTTACTGCGGCCAACGTCCTGACTTTC; cdr3_aa: CASSPNSGTGFTAANVLTF
clone_size: .; j_call: TRBJ2-1; d_call: .; v_call: TRBV7-9; cdr3_nt: TGTGCCAGCAGCTTAGTTGGCGCGAGCTCCTACAATGAGCAGTTCTTC; cdr3_aa: CASSLVGASSYNEQFF
clone_size: .; j_call: TRBJ2-7; d_call: .; v_call: TRBV9; cdr3_nt: TGTGCCAGCAGCAGGGTGGAGGAGAACGAGCAGTACTTC; cdr3_aa: CASSRVEENEQYF
clone_size: .; j_call: TRBJ2-3; d_call: TRBD1; v_call: TRBV6-5; cdr3_nt: TGTGCCAGCAGTTATGCAGGGGGCACGCAGTATTTT; cdr3_aa: CASSYAGGTQYF
clone_size: .; j_call: TRBJ2-6; d_call: .; v_call: TRBV6-1; cdr3_nt: TGTGCCAGCAGTGAAGATGCCGGGTCTGGGGCCAACGTCCTGACTTTC; cdr3_aa: CASSEDAGSGANVLTF
clone_size: .; j_call: TRBJ2-5; d_call: TRBD2; v_call: TRBV11-2; cdr3_nt: TGTGCCAGCAGCTTGTATGACGGGAGGAGGGCGGAGACCCAGTACTTC; cdr3_aa: CASSLYDGRRAETQYF
clone_size: .; j_call: TRBJ1-2; d_call: .; v_call: TRBV27; cdr3_nt: TGTGCCAGCAGTTTCTGGAGGGCAGGATACCACTATGGCTACACCTTC; cdr3_aa: CASSFWRAGYHYGYTF
clone_size: .; j_call: TRBJ2-5; d_call: .; v_call: TRBV5-6; cdr3_nt: TGTGCCAGCAGCTCCGACGGTAACGGGGAGACCCAGTACTTC; cdr3_aa: CASSSDGNGETQYF
clone_size: .; j_call: TRBJ2-5; d_call: TRBD2; v_call: TRBV18; cdr3_nt: TGTGCCAGCTCACCACCGAGCGGGGCGCAAGAGACCCAGTACTTC; cdr3_aa: CASSPPSGAQETQYF
clone_size: once; j_call: TRBJ2-3; d_call: TRBD2; v_call: TRBV28; cdr3_nt: TGTGCCAGCAGTAAAAGGACTAGCGGGAGGGCCTTGGTACAGACAGATACGCAGTATTTT; cdr3_aa: CASSKRTSGRALVQTDTQYF
clone_size: .; j_call: TRBJ2-3; d_call: .; v_call: TRBV5-1; cdr3_nt: TGCGCCAGCAGCTTATCGGAGCCTAGCACAGATACGCAGTATTTT; cdr3_aa: CASSLSEPSTDTQYF
clone_size: once; j_call: TRBJ2-1; d_call: .; v_call: TRBV29-1; cdr3_nt: TGCAGCGGGGGGCCCTACAATGAGCAGTTCTTC; cdr3_aa: CSGGPYNEQFF
clone_size: .; j_call: TRBJ1-4; d_call: TRBD1; v_call: TRBV7-7; cdr3_nt: TGTGCCAGCAGCACACTTACAGGGGGAAAACTGTTTTTT; cdr3_aa: CASSTLTGGKLFF
clone_size: .; j_call: TRBJ2-2; d_call: TRBD2; v_call: TRBV5-1; cdr3_nt: TGCGCCAGCAGCTTCACTAGCGGGGCGAACACCGGGGAGCTGTTTTTT; cdr3_aa: CASSFTSGANTGELFF
clone_size: .; j_call: TRBJ2-3; d_call: .; v_call: TRBV2; cdr3_nt: TGTGCCAGCAGTGAAGCACAACAGGGAACGCAGTATTTT; cdr3_aa: CASSEAQQGTQYF
clone_size: .; j_call: TRBJ2-7; d_call: TRBD1; v_call: TRBV13; cdr3_nt: TGTGCCAGCAGCCCCCTCTTTTCGGGACAGCGCTACGAGCAGTACTTC; cdr3_aa: CASSPLFSGQRYEQYF
clone_size: .; j_call: TRBJ1-4; d_call: .; v_call: TRBV7-9; cdr3_nt: TGTGCCAGCAGCGACCCTTTTGCGGAAAAACTGTTTTTT; cdr3_aa: CASSDPFAEKLFF
clone_size: .; j_call: TRBJ1-4; d_call: .; v_call: TRBV27; cdr3_nt: TGTGCCAGCAGTTTAAGATGGCAGAGAGATGAAAAACTGTTTTTT; cdr3_aa: CASSLRWQRDEKLFF
clone_size: .; j_call: TRBJ2-3; d_call: .; v_call: TRBV9; cdr3_nt: TGTGCCAGCAGCGCCCGGGACACCATCGGCACAGATACGCAGTATTTT; cdr3_aa: CASSARDTIGTDTQYF
clone_size: .; j_call: TRBJ1-3; d_call: TRBD1; v_call: TRBV7-2; cdr3_nt: TGTGCCAGCAGCGGACAGGGGCGCGGAAACACCATATATTTT; cdr3_aa: CASSGQGRGNTIYF
clone_size: .; j_call: TRBJ2-1; d_call: .; v_call: TRBV7-2; cdr3_nt: TGTGCCAGCAGCCCGCCGGGAACATACAATGAGCAGTTCTTC; cdr3_aa: CASSPPGTYNEQFF
clone_size: .; j_call: TRBJ2-3; d_call: .; v_call: TRBV29-1; cdr3_nt: TGCAGCGTTGGTGGCAGCCTACTTAGCACAGATACGCAGTATTTT; cdr3_aa: CSVGGSLLSTDTQYF
clone_size: .; j_call: TRBJ2-2; d_call: .; v_call: TRBV29-1; cdr3_nt: TGCAGCGTTGAAGGGCGGGTACCGAGCGGGGAGCTGTTTTTT; cdr3_aa: CSVEGRVPSGELFF
clone_size: .; j_call: TRBJ1-5; d_call: TRBD1; v_call: TRBV2; cdr3_nt: TGTGCCAGCAGTGAATGGGGGGACAGTTCAAGCAATCAGCCCCAGCATTTT; cdr3_aa: CASSEWGDSSSNQPQHF